This entry features one T cell receptor (beta chain) sequence. The antigen remains undetermined. PCR was performed using 60 Vbeta and 13 Jbeta primers. Only in-frame clones appear in the TCRdb table, and some are missing; sequencing was by immunoSEQ multiplex PCR. Of about 82,000 clones in the sample, approximately 79% are singletons; the top ten hold under 15%. This record belongs to a study of cytomegalovirus exposure and HLA in healthy donors. General study points: Most TCR beta V segments were productive about 87% or about 30% of the time in an earlier analysis. When presence/absence was analysed, sequencing depth was taken to be roughly uniform across donors. Looking again later, the authors saw that most CMV-associated TCR beta chains seemed HLA-restricted.

CDR1 is SGHTA, CDR2 FQGNSA, per germline. Trimming removed 5 bases from V and 6 bases from J, with 17 bases in between. The CDR3 contains 15 residues. Material: PBMCs. The clonotype comes from a human donor in good health. The chain combines TRBV7-2 with TRBJ1-5, with D possibly matching TRBD1 (5 bases). The CDR3 bases are TGTGCCAGCAGCCCAGACCCAGGGTTGGGTCAGCCCCAGCATTTT. It specifies CASSPDPGLGQPQHF.